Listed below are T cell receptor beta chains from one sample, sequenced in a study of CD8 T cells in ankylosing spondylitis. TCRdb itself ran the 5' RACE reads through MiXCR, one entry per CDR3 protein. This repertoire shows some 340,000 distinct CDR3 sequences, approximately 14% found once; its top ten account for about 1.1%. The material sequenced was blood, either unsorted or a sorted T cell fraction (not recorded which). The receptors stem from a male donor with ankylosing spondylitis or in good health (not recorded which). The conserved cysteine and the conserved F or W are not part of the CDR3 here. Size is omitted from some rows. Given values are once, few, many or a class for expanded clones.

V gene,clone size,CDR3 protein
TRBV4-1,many,ASSQEGEWDQPQH
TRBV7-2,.,ASSTGLAGEF
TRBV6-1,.,AAGLDGTGYQPQH
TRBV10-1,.,ASSESGVDGEAF
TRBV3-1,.,ASRSGTGFGEQY
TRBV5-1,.,ASSLGPSGGLNEQF
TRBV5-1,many,ASSPGQGNEQY
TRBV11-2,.,ASSADRAQETQY
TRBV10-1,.,ASSEGFSNTGELF
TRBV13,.,AMGPGRGYTGELF
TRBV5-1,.,ASSFKGWEQY
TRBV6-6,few,ASRRPPGEGAF
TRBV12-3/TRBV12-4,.,AISLNGVASGRAVEQF
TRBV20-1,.,SARDGGPVAYEQY
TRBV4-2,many,ASSQGQGGNQPQH
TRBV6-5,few,ASSSAGAGKPYGYT
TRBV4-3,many,ASSPPHSAAGGSPLLGTQY
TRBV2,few,ASSDSLYGYT
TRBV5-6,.,ASSGRDRGYEQY
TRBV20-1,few,SASPGLAGAIVPNEQY
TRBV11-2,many,ASSFARSEHPGELF
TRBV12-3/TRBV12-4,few,ASSPGGASGANVLT
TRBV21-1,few,ASSKVRLAGAQETQY
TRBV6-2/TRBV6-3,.,ASTDRPYEQY
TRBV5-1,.,ASSLRGDSGNTIY
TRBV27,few,ASSFRGSSSALH
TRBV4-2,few,ASSQNPRTNRDGELF
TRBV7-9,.,ASSRTGIGTYEQY
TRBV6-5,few,ASSYGNEGLLNTQY
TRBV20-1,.,SATTGTANYGYT
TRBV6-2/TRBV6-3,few,ASRTGNEQF
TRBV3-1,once,ASSQVRGQPSGYT
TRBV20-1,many,SARPGTVRHNEQF
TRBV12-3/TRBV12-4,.,ASSLGLNNSPLH
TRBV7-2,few,ASSWGGFGEKLF
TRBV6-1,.,ASSARGTSGRADTQY
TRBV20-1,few,SARNVGLNSNYGYT
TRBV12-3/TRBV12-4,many,ASSSNRGGEQY
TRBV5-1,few,ASRTGLVGLLDTQY
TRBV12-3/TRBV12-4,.,ASTTPTDREAF
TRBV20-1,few,SPRSQTSGTDTQY
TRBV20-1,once,SALPGASTDTQY
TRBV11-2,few,ASRWTAGESPLH
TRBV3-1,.,ASSPTGQGASEQY
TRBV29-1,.,SVSLETQY
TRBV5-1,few,ASTTLGADTGELF
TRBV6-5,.,ASSYSDRRYSNQPQH
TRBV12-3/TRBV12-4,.,ASSRLEGNQPQH
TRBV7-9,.,ASSLTGGRILYGYT
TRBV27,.,ASRYSGTSNSPLH